This T cell receptor beta chain appears in the sequencing data of a study of CD4 T cells in relation to SARS-CoV-2 and coronaviruses. About the study: After roughly 11 days of antigen culture, PBMC TCR beta CDR3s were sequenced. Crossreactive spike epitopes shared across donors were mapped to their HLA restriction.

V shed 3 bases and J shed 4 bases, with 12 bases lying between them. The CDR3 covers 13 residues. Germline lookup yields CDR1 GTSNPN and CDR2 SVGIG (reference sequence). Sequenced by immunoSEQ multiplex PCR; TCRdb stores in-frame clones only, minus some. The repertoire holds 30,000 to 45,000 clones, with around 80% as singletons. Sorted naive or memory CD4+ cells met CEF peptides for around ten days. Study-wide results and caveats: Compared with monoreactive clones, crossreactive clones showed significantly weaker SARS-CoV-2 expansion.

Of note for this clone: Antigen specificity is unknown.

The source of this sequence is an adult with COVID-19. The rearrangement joins TRBV30 to TRBJ2-5, with D perhaps TRBD2 (6 bases). Input material: memory CD4+ T cells from PBMCs, cultured in vitro. CDR3 protein: CAWRSVAVETQYF. CDR3 nucleotides: TGTGCCTGGAGGTCCGTAGCGGTAGAGACCCAGTACTTC.